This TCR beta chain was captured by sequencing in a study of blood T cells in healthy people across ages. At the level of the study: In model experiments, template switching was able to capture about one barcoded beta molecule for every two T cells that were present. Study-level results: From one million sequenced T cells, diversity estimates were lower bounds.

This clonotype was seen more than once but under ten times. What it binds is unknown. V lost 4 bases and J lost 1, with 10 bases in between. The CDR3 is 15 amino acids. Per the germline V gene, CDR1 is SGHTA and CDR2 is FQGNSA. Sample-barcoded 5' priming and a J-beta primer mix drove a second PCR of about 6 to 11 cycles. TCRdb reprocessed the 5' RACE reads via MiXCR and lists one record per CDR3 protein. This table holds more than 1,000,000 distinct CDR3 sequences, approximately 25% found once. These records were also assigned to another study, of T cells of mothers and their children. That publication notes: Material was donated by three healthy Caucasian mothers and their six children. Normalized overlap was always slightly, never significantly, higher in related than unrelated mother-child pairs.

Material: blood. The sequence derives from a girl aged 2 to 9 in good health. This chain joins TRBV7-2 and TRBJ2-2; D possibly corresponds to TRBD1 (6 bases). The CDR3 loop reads CASSSTGMNTGELFF. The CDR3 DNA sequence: TGTGCCAGCAGCTCGACAGGAATGAACACCGGGGAGCTGTTTTTT. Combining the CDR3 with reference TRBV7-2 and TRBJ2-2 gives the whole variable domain GAGVSQSPSNKVTEKGKDVELRCDPISGHTALYWYRQSLGQGLEFLIYFQGNSAPDKSGLPSDRFSAERTGGSVSTLTIQRTQQEDSAVYLCASSSTGMNTGELFFGEGSRLTVL.